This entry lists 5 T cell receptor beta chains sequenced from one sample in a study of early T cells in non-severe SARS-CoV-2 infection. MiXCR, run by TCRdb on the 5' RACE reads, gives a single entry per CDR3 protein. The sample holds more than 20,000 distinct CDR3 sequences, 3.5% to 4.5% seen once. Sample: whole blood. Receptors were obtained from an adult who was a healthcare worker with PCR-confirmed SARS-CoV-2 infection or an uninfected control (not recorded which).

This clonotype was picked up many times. The CDR3 here is CASKPGRPQPQHF. The CDR3 DNA reads TGTGCCAGCAAACCGGGACGCCCTCAGCCCCAGCATTTT. V gene TRBV28 combines with J gene TRBJ1-5, with D perhaps matching TRBD1 (5 bases). The CDR3 covers 13 residues. Deletions cut 7 bases from V and 6 bases from J, with 13 bases between. Germline V gene data show CDR1 as MDHEN and CDR2 as SYDVKM.

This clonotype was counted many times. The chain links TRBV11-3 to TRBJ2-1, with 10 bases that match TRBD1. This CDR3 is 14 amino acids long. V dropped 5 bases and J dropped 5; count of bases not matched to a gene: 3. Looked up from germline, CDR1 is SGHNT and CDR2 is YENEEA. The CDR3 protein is CASSEGQGNNEQFF. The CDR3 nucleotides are TGTGCCAGCAGCGAGGGACAGGGGAACAATGAGCAGTTCTTC.

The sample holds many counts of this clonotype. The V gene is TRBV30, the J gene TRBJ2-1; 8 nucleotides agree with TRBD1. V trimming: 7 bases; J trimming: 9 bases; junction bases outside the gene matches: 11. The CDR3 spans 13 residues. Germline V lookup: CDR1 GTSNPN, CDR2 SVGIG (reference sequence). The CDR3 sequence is CASPRGRAGEQFF. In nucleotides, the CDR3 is TGTGCCTCGCCCAGGGGGCGGGCCGGTGAGCAGTTCTTC.

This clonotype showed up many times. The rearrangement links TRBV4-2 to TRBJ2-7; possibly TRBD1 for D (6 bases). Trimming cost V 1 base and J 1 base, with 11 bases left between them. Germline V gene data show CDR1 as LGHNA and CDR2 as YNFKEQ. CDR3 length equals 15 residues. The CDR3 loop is CASSQATGDSYEQYF. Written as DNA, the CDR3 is TGTGCCAGCAGCCAAGCGACAGGAGATTCCTACGAGCAGTACTTC.

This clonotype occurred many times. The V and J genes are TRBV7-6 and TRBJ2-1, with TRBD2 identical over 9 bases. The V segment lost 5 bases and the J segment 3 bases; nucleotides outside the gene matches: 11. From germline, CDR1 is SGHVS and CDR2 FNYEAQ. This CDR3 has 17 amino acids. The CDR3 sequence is CASSTIGLAGIYNEQFF. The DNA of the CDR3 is TGTGCCAGCAGCACTATCGGGCTAGCGGGGATCTACAATGAGCAGTTCTTC.